These 9 T cell receptor beta chains came from one sample sequenced in a study of neurological immune-mediated disorders (dated by TCRdb to between 2017 and 2020). Libraries were made using 5' RACE. TCRdb records Illumina HiSeq 2500 as the sequencer. TCRdb cleaned the public reads at Q25 with fastp, built clones with MiXCR and kept in-frame beta chains. Entries are consolidated by CDR3 protein sequence, retaining the most common genes and DNA. This sample lists approximately 65,000 distinct CDR3 sequences; about 4% were detected once. The biggest ten clones account for more than 2.5% of the sample. The specimen was PBMCs. The receptors were gathered from a man in his fifties or sixties with multiple sclerosis.

The sample holds many counts of this clonotype. This rearrangement joins TRBV7-2 to TRBJ2-5; no reliable D call. Germline values: CDR1 SGHTA, CDR2 FQGNSA. V lost 2 bases to trimming and J lost 5 bases, with 12 bases between them. The CDR3 loop spans 14 amino acids. The CDR3 here is CASSLNRAGETQYF. Here the CDR3 DNA reads TGTGCCAGCAGCTTAAATCGGGCCGGGGAGACCCAGTACTTC.

This clonotype was observed at least ten times. The chain combines TRBV9 with TRBJ2-3; 9 bases are shared with TRBD2. Germline-derived CDR1 and CDR2 are SGDLS and YYNGEE. V lost 0 bases, J lost 4 bases, and 6 bases stayed unmatched. This CDR3 has 16 residues. This CDR3 reads CASSVGTSAASDTQYF. The CDR3 region has the DNA TGTGCCAGCAGCGTAGGGACTAGCGCGGCGTCAGATACGCAGTATTTT.

This clonotype was picked up a small number of times. Mismatch with germline at one junction end may stem from a read error. The chain uses TRBV6-2 or TRBV6-3 and TRBJ1-5; D uncertain. The V gene's germline CDR1 is MNHEY and CDR2 SVGEGT. This CDR3 is 12 amino acids long. The chain's CDR3 is CASSYFPQPQNF. The DNA of the CDR3 is TGTGCCAGCAGTTACTTCCCTCAGCCCCAGAATTTT.

This clonotype was recorded at least ten times. This chain joins TRBV20-1 and TRBJ2-5; D gene ambiguous. Trimming left V 7 bases short and J 5 bases short, with 20 bases between. The germline gives CDR1 DFQATT, CDR2 SNEGSKA (reference sequence). This CDR3 region has 14 residues. DNA for the CDR3: TGCAGTGGTTTTATTCCGGCCTCGGGTGAGACCCAGTACTTC. Amino acids: CSGFIPASGETQYF.

This clonotype was counted many times. The V call is TRBV24-1, the J call TRBJ1-2; tentatively, D is TRBD1 (5 bases). V lost 8 bases, J lost 1 base, and 22 bases lay in between. The length of the CDR3 is 17 residues. CDR1 KGHDR and CDR2 SFDVKD come from the germline V gene. The CDR3 spells CATNLVGREGLNYGYTF. The CDR3 bases are TGTGCCACCAATTTAGTAGGCAGGGAAGGACTTAACTATGGCTACACCTTC.

This clonotype was seen many times. The chain has TRBV6-1 and TRBJ1-2, with 9 bases that match TRBD1. This CDR3 comprises 15 residues. Trimming removed 1 base from V and 5 bases from J; junction bases left unmatched: 5. The germline CDR1 and CDR2 sequences are MNHNS and SASEGT. CDR3 sequence reads: CASSEGTGAWYGYTF. CDR3 nucleotide sequence: TGTGCCAGCAGTGAAGGGACAGGGGCCTGGTATGGCTACACCTTC.

This clonotype was counted ten times or more. The junction does not match germline at one end; this may be a read error. The chain couples TRBV5-1 to TRBJ1-5; D is perhaps TRBD1 (6 bases). This CDR3 spans 14 amino acids. Germline V gene lookup returns CDR1 SGHRS and CDR2 YFSETQ. The DNA of the CDR3 is TGCGCCAGCAGTCCGGGACAACCTACTCAGCCCCAGAATTTT. Residues: CASSPGQPTQPQNF.

This clonotype was recorded at least ten times. J is TRBJ2-3 and V is TRBV12-3 or TRBV12-4; 7 nucleotides match TRBD2. J lost 10 bases, V lost 5 bases, and 6 bases had no gene match. CDR3 length equals 12 residues. The CDR3 DNA sequence: TGTGCCAGCAGTCTCAAGCGGGGTGCGCAGTATTTT. Its protein is CASSLKRGAQYF.

The sample holds many counts of this clonotype. The chain uses TRBV27 and TRBJ1-4; D is unresolved. Germline V gene sequence: CDR1 MNHEY, CDR2 SMNVEV (reference sequence). The CDR3 consists of 14 residues. V lost 2 bases, J lost 2 bases, and 6 bases lay in between. CDR3 sequence: CASSLRITNEKLFF. The CDR3 DNA is TGTGCCAGCAGTTTAAGGATCACTAATGAAAAACTGTTTTTT.